Below, 13 T cell receptor beta chains from the same sample are listed, as sequenced in a study of early T cells in non-severe SARS-CoV-2 infection. TCRdb processed the 5' RACE reads anew with MiXCR; each CDR3 protein has one entry. The table has tens of thousands of distinct CDR3 sequences, more than 4% seen once; the top ten hold approximately 2.4%. Sequenced: whole blood. These receptor sequences come from an adult who was a healthcare worker with PCR-confirmed SARS-CoV-2 infection or an uninfected control (not recorded which).

This clonotype appeared many times. V gene TRBV4-2 combines with J gene TRBJ2-2; 8 bases line up with TRBD2. V was clipped by 10 bases and J by 7 bases; unmatched bases: 14. The length of the CDR3 is 15 residues. Germline V gives CDR1 LGHNA, CDR2 YNFKEQ. The CDR3 sequence is CATQPSSGSNGELFF. DNA of the CDR3: TGTGCCACCCAGCCGTCCAGCGGGAGTAACGGGGAGCTGTTTTTT.

There are many counts of this clonotype. J is TRBJ1-1 and V is TRBV5-1, with 8 bases aligning to TRBD1. The germline V gene encodes CDR1 SGHRS and CDR2 YFSETQ. J gave up 1 base and V 1 base, and 3 bases lay outside the gene matches. The CDR3 totals 15 residues. The CDR3 DNA sequence: TGCGCCAGCAGCTTGACAGGGGGGCAGAACACTGAAGCTTTCTTT. This codes for CASSLTGGQNTEAFF.

This clonotype was picked up a small number of times. CDR3 in amino acids: CASSEGKNQPQHF. CDR3 DNA: TGTGCCAGCAGTGAAGGAAAGAATCAGCCCCAGCATTTT. The chain links TRBV6-1 to TRBJ1-5; D not resolved. Germline V gene lookup returns CDR1 MNHNS and CDR2 SASEGT. This CDR3 has 13 amino acids. Trimming pared 1 base from V and 4 bases from J, leaving 5 bases between.

This clonotype was detected many times. This chain uses TRBV5-8 with TRBJ1-2; TRBD1 matches 7 bases. The V gene's germline CDR1 is SGHTS and CDR2 YDEGEE. Unmatched junction bases numbered 8, after V lost 4 bases and J lost 2 bases. This CDR3 region has 15 residues. CDR3 in DNA: TGTGCCAGCAGCCCCGGAGGGGGCTTAAACTATGGCTACACCTTC. Protein sequence: CASSPGGGLNYGYTF.

This clonotype was picked up a small number of times. The genes are TRBV24-1 and TRBJ2-4; a weak D match, TRBD2 (5 bases). This CDR3 is built from 15 residues. The ends were cut back, 3 bases at V and 2 bases at J, with 10 bases in the middle. Germline CDR1 is KGHDR and CDR2 is SFDVKD. The CDR3 loop is CATSDPRVTKNIQYF. CDR3 sequence (DNA): TGTGCCACCAGTGATCCGAGGGTTACCAAAAACATTCAGTACTTC.

This clonotype was seen repeatedly, ten times or more. V usage is TRBV6-5 and J usage is TRBJ2-7, with D perhaps TRBD1 (6 bases). There are 14 residues in the CDR3. CDR1 is MNHEY and CDR2 is SVGAGI in the germline V gene. The germline V and J ends were trimmed by 2 bases and 3 bases, with 11 bases remaining between them. CDR3 residues: CASSYGGQNYEQYF. In DNA form, the CDR3 reads TGTGCCAGCAGTTACGGAGGACAGAACTACGAGCAGTACTTC.

This clonotype was observed a handful of times. This chain uses TRBV4-1 with TRBJ2-3, with 10 nucleotides matching TRBD2. Trimming removed 6 bases from V and 3 bases from J; junction bases left unmatched: 6. The germline gives CDR1 MGHRA, CDR2 YSYEKL. The CDR3 runs to 15 residues. CDR3 DNA: TGCGCCAGCAGTCCTCTAGCGGGAGCAACAGATACGCAGTATTTT. This sequence encodes CASSPLAGATDTQYF.

This clonotype appeared a few times. CDR3 in DNA: TGTGCCAGCAGCCCCCGGGGCCCAATCGCCTACGAGCAGTACTTC. It translates to CASSPRGPIAYEQYF. This chain connects TRBV9 to TRBJ2-7; D is possibly TRBD1 or TRBD2 (5 bases each). The CDR3 contains 15 residues. V lost 4 bases and J lost 2, with 16 bases in between. CDR1 is SGDLS and CDR2 is YYNGEE in the germline V gene.

This clonotype was seen a handful of times. The chain combines TRBV2 with TRBJ1-1, with a weak D call TRBD1 (6 bases). CDR3 length: 14 amino acids. The V gene lost 3 bases and the J gene lost 4 bases, with 12 bases spanning the gap. The germline V gene has CDR1 SNHLY and CDR2 FYNNEI. CDR3 residues: CASSDTGWGTEAFF. The CDR3 nucleotides are TGTGCCAGCAGTGATACAGGGTGGGGCACTGAAGCTTTCTTT.

This clonotype has just a few counts. The rearrangement joins TRBV12-3 or TRBV12-4 to TRBJ1-3; D gene uncertain. The CDR3 runs to 13 residues. The V gene lost 6 bases and the J gene lost 0 bases, with 6 bases spanning the gap. The CDR3 here is CASSGSSGNTIYF. For the CDR3, the DNA is TGTGCCAGCAGCGGGAGCTCTGGAAACACCATATATTTT.

This clonotype turned up a few times. The chain combines TRBV11-2 with TRBJ2-1; D is ambiguous. CDR1 and CDR2 (germline): SGHAT, FQNNGV. V lost 5 bases to trimming and J lost 8 bases, with 16 bases between them. This CDR3 contains 14 residues. Written as DNA, the CDR3 is TGTGCCAGCAGCCCCCGGACCGAGCGATATGAGCAGTTCTTC. Protein: CASSPRTERYEQFF.

The sample holds many counts of this clonotype. The chain joins TRBV7-6 to TRBJ1-6; no firm D call. Germline lookup yields CDR1 SGHVS and CDR2 FNYEAQ. Trimming stripped 1 base from V and 0 bases from J, with 10 bases between. This CDR3 has 17 amino acids. The CDR3 region is CASSLGLESSYNSPLHF. The CDR3 DNA reads as TGTGCCAGCAGCTTAGGGCTGGAGAGCTCCTATAATTCACCCCTCCACTTT. The full variable domain, completed using reference TRBV7-6 and TRBJ1-6, is GAGVSQSPRYKVTKRGQDVALRCDPISGHVSLYWYRQALGQGPEFLTYFNYEAQQDKSGLPNDRFSAERPEGSISTLTIQRTEQRDSAMYRCASSLGLESSYNSPLHFGNGTRLTVT.

Ten or more counts support this clonotype. The rearrangement joins TRBV18 to TRBJ1-2; 9 bases line up with TRBD1. The CDR3 has 16 residues. The germline V gene encodes CDR1 KGHSH and CDR2 LQKENI. V shed 2 bases, J shed 4 bases, and the junction held 8 bases outside the gene matches. CDR3 sequence reads: CASSPLDRGVPYGYTF. The CDR3 DNA reads TGTGCCAGCTCACCATTGGACAGGGGAGTTCCCTATGGCTACACCTTC.